A single sample gave rise to the 22 T cell receptor beta chains below, sequenced in a study of post-analysis software for immune sequencing data. Study-level results: Patients used several TRBV segments, including TRBV5-6, TRBV5-1 and TRBV20-1, more often than controls.

No cognate antigen is known for these TCRs. Built from TCR beta cDNA, the libraries had unique molecular identifiers in them. TCRdb used MiXCR to reprocess the PCR reads, holding one entry per CDR3 protein. The table shows about 620,000 distinct CDR3 sequences, with 44% occurring only once. The sample comprised blood. These receptors were collected from a girl between 10 and 17 years old with multiple sclerosis.

This clonotype showed up just a few times. The chain couples TRBV4-1 to TRBJ2-7; TRBD2 agrees at 7 bases. With V trimmed by 0 bases and J by 1 base, 9 bases remained unmatched. CDR1 MGHRA and CDR2 YSYEKL come from the germline V gene. The CDR3 runs 17 residues. CDR3 sequence: CASSQDVMREGSYEQYF. Here the CDR3 DNA reads TGCGCCAGCAGCCAAGATGTAATGAGGGAGGGTTCCTACGAGCAGTACTTC.

This clonotype was recorded only once. The chain joins TRBV12-3 or TRBV12-4 to TRBJ1-2; D perhaps matches TRBD1 (6 bases). Between the trimmed V and J ends, which lost 4 bases and 0 bases, there was a span of 9 bases. CDR3 length equals 14 residues. DNA for the CDR3: TGTGCCAGCAGTTGGAGGGGGACTAACTATGGCTACACCTTC. Translated, it gives CASSWRGTNYGYTF.

Only a few counts were recorded for this clonotype. The chain is built from TRBV27 and TRBJ2-1; 7 bases are a match to TRBD2. CDR1 MNHEY and CDR2 SMNVEV come from the germline V gene (reference sequence). With V trimmed by 8 bases and J by 7 bases, 8 bases remained unmatched. The CDR3 is made up of 13 amino acids. As DNA, the CDR3 is TGTGCCAGCCGTAGGTCGGGGGGTAATGAGCAGTTCTTC. Translating gives CASRRSGGNEQFF.

V and J are TRBV28 and TRBJ2-7, with 7 bases that match TRBD1. Losses at the gene ends were 5 bases for V and 4 bases for J; bases not matched to a gene: 2. The CDR3 is made up of 12 amino acids. Germline loops: CDR1 MDHEN, CDR2 SYDVKM. CDR3 amino acids: CASSEQGYEQYF. CDR3 DNA sequence: TGTGCCAGCAGTGAACAGGGGTACGAGCAGTACTTC.

The CDR3 nucleotides are TGTGCCAGCAGTCCTCCGGACAGGGGCGTTCAGTACTTC. Translated, it gives CASSPPDRGVQYF. The chain is built from TRBV28 and TRBJ2-4; TRBD1 matches at 9 bases. Germline V gene lookup returns CDR1 MDHEN and CDR2 SYDVKM. Trimming removed 5 bases from V and 11 bases from J; junction bases left unmatched: 7. This CDR3 spans 13 amino acids.

This clonotype was seen a few times. V and J are TRBV9 and TRBJ2-7, with 7 bases aligning to TRBD1. J was trimmed by 3 bases and V by 0 bases; bases with no gene match: 12. Germline V CDR1 and CDR2: SGDLS, YYNGEE. This CDR3 comprises 17 residues. In nucleotides, the CDR3 is TGTGCCAGCAGCGTAGTTATCATATGGGACAGCTTCTACGAGCAGTACTTC. Protein: CASSVVIIWDSFYEQYF.

This chain uses TRBV7-7 with TRBJ2-1, with D possibly being TRBD1 (6 bases). V lost 3 bases to trimming and J lost 8 bases, with 17 bases between them. The CDR3 is made up of 15 amino acids. CDR1 and CDR2 (germline): SSHAT, FNYEAQ (reference sequence). The CDR3 here is CASSLGRAGDHEQFF. Written as DNA, the CDR3 is TGTGCCAGCAGCTTGGGACGCGCAGGGGATCATGAGCAGTTCTTC.

CDR3 in amino acids: CASSQRGTARKNIQYF. CDR3 nucleotides: TGTGCCAGCAGCCAGAGGGGGACAGCCCGAAAAAACATTCAGTACTTC. The chain combines TRBV4-2 with TRBJ2-4, with 7 positions matching TRBD1. Germline V gives CDR1 LGHNA, CDR2 YNFKEQ. V was pared by 3 bases and J by 4 bases, with 9 bases of the junction left unmatched. The CDR3 totals 16 residues.

The genes are TRBV6-1 and TRBJ1-1; the D gene is possibly TRBD1 (6 bases). Germline V CDR1 and CDR2: MNHNS, SASEGT. The CDR3 has 14 amino acids. V was cut by 5 bases and J by 4 bases, with 14 bases left in between. The CDR3 reads CASSTGSAGTEAFF. CDR3 nucleotide sequence: TGTGCCAGCAGTACAGGGAGTGCCGGCACTGAAGCTTTCTTT.

The chain combines TRBV20-1 with TRBJ1-5, with TRBD1 identical over 8 bases. Trimming cost V 3 bases and J 7 bases; bases outside gene matches: 8. Germline CDR1 and CDR2: DFQATT and SNEGSKA (reference sequence). This CDR3 has 14 amino acids. CDR3 coding DNA: TGCAGTGCTAGGGACAGGGTCGAACGGCAGCCCCAGCATTTT. It yields the protein CSARDRVERQPQHF.

This chain uses TRBV7-9 with TRBJ2-7; 12 nucleotides match TRBD2. V lost 4 bases and J lost 0; bases outside the gene matches: 7. The CDR3 sequence is 17 residues long. Germline V gene lookup returns CDR1 SEHNR and CDR2 FQNEAQ (reference sequence). The CDR3 reads CASSSRTSGVPSYEQYF. In DNA, the CDR3 is TGTGCCAGCAGCTCCAGGACTAGCGGGGTCCCCTCCTACGAGCAGTACTTC.

The chain recombines TRBV9 with TRBJ1-1, with 7 bases matching TRBD1. CDR3 size: 15 residues. Germline V gene data show CDR1 as SGDLS and CDR2 as YYNGEE. V trimming: 3 bases; J trimming: 0 bases; junction bases outside the gene matches: 5. CDR3 nucleotide sequence: TGTGCCAGCAGCGCCGCTCAGGGGGTGAACACTGAAGCTTTCTTT. This encodes CASSAAQGVNTEAFF. The entire variable domain, with the rest obtained from reference TRBV9 and TRBJ1-1, is as follows: DSGVTQTPKHLITATGQRVTLRCSPRSGDLSVYWYQQSLDQGLQFLIQYYNGEERAKGNILERFSAQQFPDLHSELNLSSLELGDSALYFCASSAAQGVNTEAFFGQGTRLTVV.

The rearrangement uses TRBV12-3 or TRBV12-4 and TRBJ2-6, with unresolved D. This CDR3 region has 16 residues. Trimming removed 2 bases at V and 0 bases at J, with 8 bases between. This CDR3 is CASSLQRGSGANVLTF. Written as DNA, the CDR3 is TGTGCCAGCAGTTTACAGCGAGGCTCTGGGGCCAACGTCCTGACTTTC.

The chain joins TRBV5-4 to TRBJ2-2, with a weak D call TRBD2 (7 bases). The length of the CDR3 is 15 residues. Trimming took off 1 base at V and 5 bases at J, with 12 bases between the two ends. The germline CDR1 and CDR2 sequences are SGHNT and YYREEE (reference sequence). The CDR3 DNA follows: TGTGCCAGCAGCTTGCAAGGGAGGGGGACCGGGGAGCTGTTTTTT. This gives the protein CASSLQGRGTGELFF. Supplemented by reference TRBV5-4 and TRBJ2-2, the full variable domain reads ETGVTQSPTHLIKTRGQQVTLRCSSQSGHNTVSWYQQALGQGPQFIFQYYREEENGRGNFPPRFSGLQFPNYSSELNVNALELDDSALYLCASSLQGRGTGELFFGEGSRLTVL.

V gene TRBV2 combines with J gene TRBJ2-3, with 9 bases fitting TRBD2. The CDR3 is 17 amino acids. Germline V gives CDR1 SNHLY, CDR2 FYNNEI. The J segment lost 0 bases and the V segment lost 1 base, leaving 5 bases of the junction unmatched. The CDR3 DNA follows: TGTGCCAGCAGTGAAGGGGCGGGAGGGCCCAGCACAGATACGCAGTATTTT. This gives the protein CASSEGAGGPSTDTQYF.

This chain links TRBV14 with TRBJ2-1, with 8 bases lining up with TRBD2. The CDR3 contains 19 residues. Germline values: CDR1 SGHDN, CDR2 FVKESK. Trimming cost V 0 bases and J 3 bases; bases outside gene matches: 13. Here the CDR3 reads CASSQERGGATVDYNEQFF. CDR3 DNA sequence: TGTGCCAGCAGCCAAGAACGGGGGGGCGCGACCGTGGACTACAATGAGCAGTTCTTC.

This sequence joins TRBV28 and TRBJ1-2, with 12 bases identical to TRBD1. The CDR3 is 16 residues long. The V and J ends lost 6 bases and 2 bases, in that order; junction bases with no gene match: 7. Germline V gene sequence: CDR1 MDHEN, CDR2 SYDVKM. CDR3 bases: TGTGCCAGCAGCCCCCCCGGGACAGGGGGCAACTATGGCTACACCTTC. Encoded protein: CASSPPGTGGNYGYTF.

Concerning this clonotype itself: Mismatch with germline at one junction end may stem from a read error. The chain carries TRBV29-1 and TRBJ2-6; 8 positions match TRBD1. The CDR3 is 19 amino acids. CDR1 is SQVTM, CDR2 ANQGSEA, per germline. The DNA of the CDR3 is TGCAGCGTCGAAGATGAGCCGGGACAGGTCACGGTTGGGGCCAACGTCCTGACTTTC. Its translation: CSVEDEPGQVTVGANVLTF.

This CDR3 reads CSARGTELAKNIQYF. The CDR3 DNA sequence: TGCAGTGCTAGAGGGACAGAACTAGCCAAAAACATTCAGTACTTC. The gene calls are TRBV20-1 and TRBJ2-4; tentative D call: TRBD1 (6 bases). The CDR3 consists of 15 residues. Germline V gene sequence: CDR1 DFQATT, CDR2 SNEGSKA (reference sequence). Trimming pared 1 base from V and 0 bases from J, leaving 10 bases between.

The chain employs TRBV4-1 and TRBJ2-6; D gene unclear. V shed 8 bases and J shed 4 bases, with 12 bases lying between them. Germline values: CDR1 MGHRA, CDR2 YSYEKL. The CDR3 is made up of 14 amino acids. The chain's CDR3 is CASALILGANVLTF. CDR3 bases: TGCGCCAGCGCCCTGATCCTGGGGGCCAACGTCCTGACTTTC.

This chain links TRBV5-1 with TRBJ2-1, with TRBD2 as a possible D gene (6 bases). V shed 4 bases and J shed 5 bases, with 13 bases lying between them. The CDR3 runs to 14 residues. Germline V gene sequence: CDR1 SGHRS, CDR2 YFSETQ. CDR3 DNA: TGCGCCAGCAGCGCACCGGGACTTCACAATGAGCAGTTCTTC. Translating gives CASSAPGLHNEQFF.

This clonotype has a handful of counts. The CDR3: CAVMRDRDSTDTQYF. In nucleotides, the CDR3 is TGTGCCGTCATGCGGGACAGGGACTCCACAGATACGCAGTATTTT. The chain employs TRBV10-3 and TRBJ2-3, with 9 bases identical to TRBD1. There are 15 residues in the CDR3. Germline V gene sequence: CDR1 ENHRY, CDR2 SYGVKD. J gave up 2 bases and V 11 bases, and 11 bases lay outside the gene matches.